This T cell receptor beta chain came from a study of cytomegalovirus exposure and HLA in healthy donors. Study findings and constraints: Several V segments, TRBV6-2 and TRBV6-3 among them, could not be told apart and were dropped.

CDR3 length equals 13 residues. Germline lookup yields CDR1 MNHNS and CDR2 SASEGT. V lost 3 bases to trimming and J lost 8 bases; unmatched junction nucleotides: 3. It was with 60 Vbeta and 13 Jbeta primers that the PCR ran. Generated by immunoSEQ multiplex PCR, the TCRdb table keeps only in-frame clones and is missing some. The sample lists approximately 40,000 clones; roughly 76% were seen once. To note about this clone: Its antigen is unknown.

Sequencing was done on a sample of PBMCs. The TCR originated in a woman in her forties in good health and CMV-seronegative. The V gene is TRBV6-1, the J gene TRBJ1-4, with 7 positions matching TRBD1. The CDR3 loop is CASSETGLEKLFF. The DNA for the CDR3 is TGTGCCAGCAGTGAGACAGGGTTGGAAAAACTGTTTTTT.